This TCR beta chain was observed in a study of cytomegalovirus exposure and HLA in healthy donors. Researchers ran the PCR with 60 Vbeta and 13 Jbeta primers. Sequencing was performed with immunoSEQ multiplex PCR; in TCRdb, only in-frame clones are kept and a portion is missing. The sample contains more than 60,000 clones, under 85% of which appear only once. About this clone: Its antigen is unknown.

J lost 3 bases, V lost 5 bases, and 3 bases had no gene match. There are 16 residues in the CDR3. The germline V gene has CDR1 SGHTA and CDR2 FQGTGA. General study points: One variant, a missense change in DCLRE1C, was linked in a later analysis to TCR beta V- and J-gene trimming. Most observed TCR sequences were rare, whereas some public TCRs were detected in many donors. The only immune exposure information that was available was CMV serostatus. Prediction of most subjects' HLA-A and HLA-B alleles by TCR beta sequences was reportedly accurate.

The rearrangement joins TRBV7-3 to TRBJ2-1; the match to TRBD2 covers 14 bases. The sequencing input was PBMCs. This TCR came from a male donor in good health and CMV-seropositive. CDR3 residues: CASSRGTSGGYNEQFF. CDR3 bases: TGTGCCAGCAGCAGGGGGACTAGCGGGGGCTACAATGAGCAGTTCTTC.